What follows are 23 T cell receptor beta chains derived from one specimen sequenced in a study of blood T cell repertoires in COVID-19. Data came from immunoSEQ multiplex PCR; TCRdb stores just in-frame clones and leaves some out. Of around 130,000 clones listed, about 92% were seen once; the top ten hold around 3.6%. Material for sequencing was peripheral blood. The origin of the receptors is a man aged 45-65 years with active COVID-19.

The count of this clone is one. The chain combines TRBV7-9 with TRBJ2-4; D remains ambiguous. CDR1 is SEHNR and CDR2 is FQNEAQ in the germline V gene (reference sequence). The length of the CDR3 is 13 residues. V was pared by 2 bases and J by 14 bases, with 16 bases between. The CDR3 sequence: CASSLSQVDEKYF. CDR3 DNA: TGTGCCAGCAGCTTAAGTCAGGTCGACGAAAAGTACTTC.

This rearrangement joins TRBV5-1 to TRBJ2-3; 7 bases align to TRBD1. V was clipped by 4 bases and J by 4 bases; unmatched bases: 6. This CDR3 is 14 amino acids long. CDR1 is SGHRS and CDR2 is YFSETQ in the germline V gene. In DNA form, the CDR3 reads TGCGCCAGCAGCCGGGGCCAGGGGGCAGATACGCAGTATTTT. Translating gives CASSRGQGADTQYF.

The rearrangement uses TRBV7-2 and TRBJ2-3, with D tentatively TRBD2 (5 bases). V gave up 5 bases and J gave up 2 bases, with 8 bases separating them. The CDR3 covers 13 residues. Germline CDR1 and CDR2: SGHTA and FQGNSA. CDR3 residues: CASSRTYTDTQYF. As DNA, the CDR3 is TGTGCCAGCAGCCGGACTTACACAGATACGCAGTATTTT.

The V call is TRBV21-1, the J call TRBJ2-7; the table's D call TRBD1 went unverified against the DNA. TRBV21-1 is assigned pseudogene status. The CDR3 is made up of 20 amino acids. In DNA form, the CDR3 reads TGTGCCAGCAGCAAAGAACCGCCCGATAAAATCTCGACAGTCTCCTACGAGCAGTACGTC. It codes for CASSKEPPDKISTVSYEQYV.

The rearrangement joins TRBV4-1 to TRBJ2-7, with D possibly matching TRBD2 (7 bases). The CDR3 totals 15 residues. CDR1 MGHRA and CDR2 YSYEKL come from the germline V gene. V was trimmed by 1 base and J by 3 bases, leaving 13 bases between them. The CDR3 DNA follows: TGCGCCAGCAGCCAAGGGGAGGGGGACCTCTACGAGCAGTACTTC. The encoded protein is CASSQGEGDLYEQYF.

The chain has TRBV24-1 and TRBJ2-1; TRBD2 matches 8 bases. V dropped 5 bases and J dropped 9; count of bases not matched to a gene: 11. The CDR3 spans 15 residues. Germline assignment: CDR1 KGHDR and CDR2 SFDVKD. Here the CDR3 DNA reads TGTGCCACCAGTGGTAGAGCGGGAGTACGTATTGAGCAGTTCTTC. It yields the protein CATSGRAGVRIEQFF.

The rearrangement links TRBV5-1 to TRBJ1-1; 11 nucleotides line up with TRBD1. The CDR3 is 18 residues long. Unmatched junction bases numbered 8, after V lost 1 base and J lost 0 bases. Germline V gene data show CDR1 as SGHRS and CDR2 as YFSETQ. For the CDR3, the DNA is TGCGCCAGCAGCTTGTTTGGACAGGGGGCAGGAATGAACACTGAAGCTTTCTTT. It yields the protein CASSLFGQGAGMNTEAFF.

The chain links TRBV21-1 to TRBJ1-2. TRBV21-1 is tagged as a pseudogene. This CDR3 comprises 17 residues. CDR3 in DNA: TGTGCCAGCAGACGGACCCTCACGACGGGAGCAAACTATGGCTACACCTTC. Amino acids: CASRRTLTTGANYGYTF.

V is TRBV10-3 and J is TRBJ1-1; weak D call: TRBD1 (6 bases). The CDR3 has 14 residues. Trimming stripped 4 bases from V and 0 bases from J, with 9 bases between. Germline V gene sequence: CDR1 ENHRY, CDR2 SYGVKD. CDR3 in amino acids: CAISGTDMNTEAFF. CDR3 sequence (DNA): TGTGCCATCAGTGGGACAGATATGAACACTGAAGCTTTCTTT.

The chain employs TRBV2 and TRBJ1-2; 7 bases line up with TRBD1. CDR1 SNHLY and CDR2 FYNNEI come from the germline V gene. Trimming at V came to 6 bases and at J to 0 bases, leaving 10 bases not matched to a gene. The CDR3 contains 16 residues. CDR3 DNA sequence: TGTGCCAGCAGGGACTCTAACAGGGGTGCTAACTATGGCTACACCTTC. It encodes CASRDSNRGANYGYTF.

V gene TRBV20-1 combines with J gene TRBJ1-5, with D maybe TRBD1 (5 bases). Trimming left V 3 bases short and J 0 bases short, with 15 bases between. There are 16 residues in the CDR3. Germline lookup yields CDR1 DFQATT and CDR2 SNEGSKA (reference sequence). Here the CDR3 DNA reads TGCAGTGCTAGTGACCCTACAGGTTATAGCAATCAGCCCCAGCATTTT. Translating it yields CSASDPTGYSNQPQHF.

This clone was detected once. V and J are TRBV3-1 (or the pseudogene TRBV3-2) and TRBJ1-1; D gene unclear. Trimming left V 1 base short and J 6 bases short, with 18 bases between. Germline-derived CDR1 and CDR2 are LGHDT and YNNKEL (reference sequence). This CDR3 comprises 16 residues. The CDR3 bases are TGTGCCAGCAGCCAAGGAGTCGCCAGGTTCGAGCCTGAAGCTTTCTTT. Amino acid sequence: CASSQGVARFEPEAFF.

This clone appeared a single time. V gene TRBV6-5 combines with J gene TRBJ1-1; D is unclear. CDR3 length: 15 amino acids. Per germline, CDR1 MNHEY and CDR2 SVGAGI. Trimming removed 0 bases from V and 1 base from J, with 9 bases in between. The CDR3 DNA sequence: TGTGCCAGCAGTTACTCGAGTCCGAGGAACACTGAAGCTTTCTTT. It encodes CASSYSSPRNTEAFF.

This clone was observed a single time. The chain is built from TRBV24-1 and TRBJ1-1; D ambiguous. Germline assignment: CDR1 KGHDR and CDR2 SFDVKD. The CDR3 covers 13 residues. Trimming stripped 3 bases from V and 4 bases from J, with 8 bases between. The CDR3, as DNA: TGTGCCACCAGTGATACCATGCGCACTGAAGCTTTCTTT. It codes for CATSDTMRTEAFF.

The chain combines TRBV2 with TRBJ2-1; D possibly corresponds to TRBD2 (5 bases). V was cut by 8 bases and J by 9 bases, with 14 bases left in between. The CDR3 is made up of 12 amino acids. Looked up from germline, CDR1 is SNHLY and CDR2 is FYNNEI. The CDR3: CASLNRGLEQFF. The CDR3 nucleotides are TGTGCCAGCTTAAACCGCGGGCTTGAGCAGTTCTTC.

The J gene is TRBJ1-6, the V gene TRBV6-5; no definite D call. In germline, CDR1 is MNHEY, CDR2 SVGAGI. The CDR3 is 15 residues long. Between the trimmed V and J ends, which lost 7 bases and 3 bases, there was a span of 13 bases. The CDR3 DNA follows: TGTGCCAGCACAAACCTCCGGGGCTATAATTCACCCCTCCACTTT. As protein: CASTNLRGYNSPLHF.

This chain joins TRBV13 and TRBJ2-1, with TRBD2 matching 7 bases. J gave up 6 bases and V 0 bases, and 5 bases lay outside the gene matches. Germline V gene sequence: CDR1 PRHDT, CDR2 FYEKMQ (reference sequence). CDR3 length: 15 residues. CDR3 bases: TGTGCCAGCAGCTTAGGGGGCGGGAGAGGCAATGAGCAGTTCTTC. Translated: CASSLGGGRGNEQFF. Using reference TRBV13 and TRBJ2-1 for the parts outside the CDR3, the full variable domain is AAGVIQSPRHLIKEKRETATLKCYPIPRHDTVYWYQQGPGQDPQFLISFYEKMQSDKGSIPDRFSAQQFSDYHSELNMSSLELGDSALYFCASSLGGGRGNEQFFGPGTRLTVL.

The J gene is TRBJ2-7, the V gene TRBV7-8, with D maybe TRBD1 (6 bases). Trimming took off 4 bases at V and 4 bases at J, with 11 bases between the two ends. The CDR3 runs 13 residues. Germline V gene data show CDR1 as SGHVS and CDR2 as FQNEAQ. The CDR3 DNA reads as TGTGCCAGCAGCTCGGGACATCCGTACGAGCAGTACGTC. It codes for CASSSGHPYEQYV.

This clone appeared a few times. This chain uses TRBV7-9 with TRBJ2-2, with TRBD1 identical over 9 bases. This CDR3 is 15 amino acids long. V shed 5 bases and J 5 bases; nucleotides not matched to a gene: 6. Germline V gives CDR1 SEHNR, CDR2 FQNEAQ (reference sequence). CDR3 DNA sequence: TGTGCCAGCAGCGCTAACAGGGGGCTTACCGGGGAGCTGTTTTTT. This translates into CASSANRGLTGELFF.

The CDR3 spells CASSLEGQGSAVIRYF. In DNA form, the CDR3 reads TGTGCCAGCAGCTTAGAAGGACAGGGATCCGCAGTGATCCGGTACTTC. The rearrangement joins TRBV7-8 to TRBJ2-7; 8 bases fit TRBD1. This CDR3 has 16 amino acids. Germline V gene data show CDR1 as SGHVS and CDR2 as FQNEAQ. V shed 1 base, J shed 12 bases, and the junction held 17 bases outside the gene matches.

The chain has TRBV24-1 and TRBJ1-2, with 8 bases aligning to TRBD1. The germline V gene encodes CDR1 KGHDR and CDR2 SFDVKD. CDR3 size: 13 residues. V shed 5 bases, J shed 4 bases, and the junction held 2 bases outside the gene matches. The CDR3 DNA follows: TGTGCCACCAGTGCGACAGGGGCCTATGGCTACACCTTC. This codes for CATSATGAYGYTF.

The CDR3: CASSPGVVSGNTIYF. DNA of the CDR3: TGTGCCAGCAGCCCCGGGGTTGTCTCTGGAAACACCATATATTTT. The gene calls are TRBV7-8 and TRBJ1-3; D not certain. The CDR3 has 15 amino acids. The ends were cut back, 5 bases at V and 0 bases at J, with 11 bases in the middle. Germline lookup yields CDR1 SGHVS and CDR2 FQNEAQ.

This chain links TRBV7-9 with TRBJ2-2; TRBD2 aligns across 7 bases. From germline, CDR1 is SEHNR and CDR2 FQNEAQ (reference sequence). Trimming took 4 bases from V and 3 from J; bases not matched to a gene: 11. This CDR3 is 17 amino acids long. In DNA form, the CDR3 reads TGTGCCAGCAGCTCCCTCTGGGGAGGGGTGGACACCGGGGAGCTGTTTTTT. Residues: CASSSLWGGVDTGELFF.